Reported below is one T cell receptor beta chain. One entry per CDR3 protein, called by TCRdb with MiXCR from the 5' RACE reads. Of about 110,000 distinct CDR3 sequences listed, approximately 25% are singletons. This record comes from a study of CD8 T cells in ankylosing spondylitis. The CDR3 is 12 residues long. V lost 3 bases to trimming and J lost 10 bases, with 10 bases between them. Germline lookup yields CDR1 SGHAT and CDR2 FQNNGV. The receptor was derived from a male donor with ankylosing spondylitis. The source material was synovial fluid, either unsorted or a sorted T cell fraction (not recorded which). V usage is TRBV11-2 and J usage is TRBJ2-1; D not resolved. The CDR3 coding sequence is TGTGCCAGCAGCTTGGGCCTCCGGGAGCAGTTCTTC. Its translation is CASSLGLREQFF. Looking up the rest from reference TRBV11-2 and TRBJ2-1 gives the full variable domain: EAGVAQSPRYKIIEKRQSVAFWCNPISGHATLYWYQQILGQGPKLLIQFQNNGVVDDSQLPKDRFSAERLKGVDSTLKIQPAKLEDSAVYLCASSLGLREQFFGPGTRLTVL.